One and the same sample provided the 18 T cell receptor beta chains below, sequenced in a study of CD8 T cells in ankylosing spondylitis. MiXCR, applied by TCRdb to the 5' RACE reads, yields one record per CDR3 protein. The table has 380,000 or so distinct CDR3 sequences, roughly 20% seen once. Sequencing input: blood, either unsorted or a sorted T cell fraction (not recorded which). The receptors were sampled from a male donor with ankylosing spondylitis or in good health (not recorded which).

The rearrangement joins TRBV3-1 to TRBJ2-7, with TRBD2 as a possible D gene (5 bases). Trimming left V 0 bases short and J 0 bases short, with 6 bases between. Per the germline V gene, CDR1 is LGHDT and CDR2 is YNNKEL (reference sequence). The CDR3 loop spans 14 amino acids. CDR3 protein: CASSQEAASYEQYF. As DNA, the CDR3 is TGTGCCAGCAGCCAAGAAGCGGCCTCCTACGAGCAGTACTTC.

The chain is built from TRBV4-1 and TRBJ2-1, with TRBD2 identical over 9 bases. CDR1 MGHRA and CDR2 YSYEKL come from the germline V gene. The CDR3 runs 18 residues. V dropped 1 base and J dropped 4; count of bases not matched to a gene: 11. CDR3: CASSQAFPAGGPYNEQFF. CDR3 nucleotides: TGCGCCAGCAGCCAAGCTTTCCCTGCGGGGGGGCCATACAATGAGCAGTTCTTC.

The CDR3 DNA follows: TGTGCCACCAGGGGCTCCTACGAGCAGTACTTC. Translated: CATRGSYEQYF. V and J are TRBV10-3 and TRBJ2-7, with D perhaps TRBD1 (6 bases). The germline V gene encodes CDR1 ENHRY and CDR2 SYGVKD. The length of the CDR3 is 11 residues. Trimming shortened V by 10 bases and J by 0 bases, and 7 bases separated the two germline ends.

In DNA form, the CDR3 reads TGCGCCAGCAGCCAAGTCCCAGATAATGAAAAACTGTTTTTT. It specifies CASSQVPDNEKLFF. J is TRBJ1-4 and V is TRBV4-1; D uncertain. V lost 1 base, J lost 4 bases, and 7 bases lay in between. Germline CDR1 reads MGHRA; CDR2 reads YSYEKL. CDR3 length: 14 amino acids.

This clonotype was seen a few times. CDR3 in amino acids: CASSPWGGHKYEQYF. The CDR3 DNA reads as TGTGCCAGCAGCCCTTGGGGGGGGCACAAATACGAGCAGTACTTC. This chain links TRBV7-2 with TRBJ2-7; the D gene is possibly TRBD2 (7 bases). Trimming took 5 bases from V and 4 from J, leaving 18 bases between them. The germline V gene encodes CDR1 SGHTA and CDR2 FQGNSA. There are 15 residues in the CDR3.

This clonotype was counted between two and nine times. V and J are TRBV27 and TRBJ2-5; TRBD1 agrees at 7 bases. Germline values: CDR1 MNHEY, CDR2 SMNVEV (reference sequence). This CDR3 has 13 amino acids. The J segment lost 4 bases and the V segment lost 6 bases, leaving 5 bases of the junction unmatched. CDR3: CASRPGQVETQYF. The CDR3 region has the DNA TGTGCCAGCAGGCCCGGACAGGTAGAGACCCAGTACTTC.

This clonotype has just a few counts. The CDR3 region is CAWSGDSPKIGEQYF. The CDR3 DNA reads as TGTGCCTGGAGCGGAGACAGTCCTAAGATCGGCGAGCAGTACTTC. The J gene is TRBJ2-7, the V gene TRBV30, with D maybe TRBD1 (5 bases). From germline, CDR1 is GTSNPN and CDR2 SVGIG (reference sequence). CDR3 length: 15 residues. The V end was cut by 3 bases, the J end by 6 bases, with 21 bases between.

The sample holds a few counts of this clonotype. The chain combines TRBV29-1 with TRBJ2-7; 7 bases are a match to TRBD1. The CDR3 totals 14 residues. The germline CDR1 and CDR2 sequences are SQVTM and ANQGSEA. The J segment lost 7 bases and the V segment lost 6 bases, leaving 15 bases of the junction unmatched. CDR3 residues: CSVSGTVFLGEQYF. The DNA of the CDR3 is TGCAGCGTGTCCGGGACAGTCTTTTTGGGGGAGCAGTACTTC.

This clonotype was seen more than once but under ten times. The gene calls are TRBV7-8 and TRBJ2-3; tentatively, D is TRBD2 (7 bases). The CDR3 runs to 16 residues. V lost 2 bases to trimming and J lost 4 bases, with 16 bases between them. Germline values: CDR1 SGHVS, CDR2 FQNEAQ. The CDR3 DNA reads TGTGCCAGCAGCTTACTTGTAGGGGGGGTCCCAGATACGCAGTATTTT. Its protein is CASSLLVGGVPDTQYF.

The chain has TRBV2 and TRBJ2-1, with D perhaps assigned TRBD1 or TRBD2 (6 bases each). The germline gives CDR1 SNHLY, CDR2 FYNNEI. The V and J ends lost 10 bases and 0 bases respectively, with 25 bases between them. The length of the CDR3 is 18 residues. This CDR3 reads CAILPRGSGEASYNEQFF. The CDR3 nucleotides are TGTGCCATCTTACCACGGGGGTCAGGGGAGGCCTCCTACAATGAGCAGTTCTTC.

The V and J genes are TRBV9 and TRBJ2-7, with 9 positions matching TRBD2. This CDR3 contains 12 residues. The ends lost 2 bases at V and 7 bases at J; junction bases unmatched: 1. Germline V gene data show CDR1 as SGDLS and CDR2 as YYNGEE. In DNA form, the CDR3 reads TGTGCCAGCAGCGTGACTAGCGGTGAGCAGTACTTC. Translating it yields CASSVTSGEQYF.

The chain combines TRBV20-1 with TRBJ2-1; the match to TRBD1 covers 9 bases. The CDR3 consists of 17 residues. V shed 6 bases and J 8 bases; nucleotides not matched to a gene: 20. Per germline, CDR1 DFQATT and CDR2 SNEGSKA (reference sequence). This chain's CDR3 is CSARRLTGGVQGYEQFF. Written as DNA, the CDR3 is TGCAGTGCCAGGCGCCTCACAGGGGGCGTCCAAGGGTATGAGCAGTTCTTC.

This clonotype has a handful of counts. The CDR3: CATLGQGNEKLFF. The CDR3 region has the DNA TGTGCCACCCTAGGACAGGGGAATGAAAAACTGTTTTTT. This chain joins TRBV27 and TRBJ1-4, with 9 positions matching TRBD1. CDR3 length: 13 residues. Germline values: CDR1 MNHEY, CDR2 SMNVEV (reference sequence). J lost 5 bases, V lost 10 bases, and 5 bases had no gene match.

The V and J genes are TRBV18 and TRBJ2-7; 8 bases map to TRBD1. The CDR3 runs 14 residues. Germline V CDR1 and CDR2: KGHSH, LQKENI. V shed 6 bases and J 3 bases; nucleotides not matched to a gene: 7. The CDR3 loop is CASSSGQALYEQYF. The CDR3 nucleotides read TGTGCCAGCTCTTCGGGACAGGCCCTCTACGAGCAGTACTTC.

This clonotype was recorded many times. The chain links TRBV10-2 to TRBJ2-1; D might be TRBD2 (6 bases). Germline-derived CDR1 and CDR2 are WSHSY and SAAADI. With 3 bases removed from V and 8 bases from J, the gap between germline ends came to 11 bases. The CDR3 runs 13 residues. The CDR3 DNA follows: TGCGCCAGCAGTGACGGGACTTCCGATGAGCAGTTCTTC. Amino acids: CASSDGTSDEQFF.

The V and J genes are TRBV12-3 or TRBV12-4 and TRBJ2-1; D call uncertain. The germline V and J ends were trimmed by 6 bases and 7 bases, with 16 bases remaining between them. The CDR3 has 14 amino acids. The CDR3 loop is CASSLVVTGNEQFF. As DNA, the CDR3 is TGTGCCAGCAGCCTCGTGGTGACCGGGAATGAGCAGTTCTTC.

Only a few counts were recorded for this clonotype. The V gene is TRBV28, the J gene TRBJ2-3, with D tentatively TRBD1 (6 bases). Germline V gene data show CDR1 as MDHEN and CDR2 as SYDVKM. V was clipped by 6 bases and J by 6 bases, with 16 bases between them. The CDR3 contains 14 residues. This CDR3 reads CASSKTGSGDTQYF. The CDR3 region has the DNA TGTGCCAGCAGCAAGACAGGTTCTGGCGATACGCAGTATTTT.

The genes are TRBV12-3 or TRBV12-4 and TRBJ2-5, with D unresolved. Trimming shortened V by 9 bases and J by 1 base, and 12 bases separated the two germline ends. This CDR3 contains 13 residues. DNA of the CDR3: TGTGCCAGTGGCCCTTTGGGCCAAGAGACCCAGTACTTC. Amino acids: CASGPLGQETQYF.